A selection of T cell receptor beta chains follows, all from one sample in a study of CD8 T cells in ankylosing spondylitis. TCRdb redid the calling of the 5' RACE reads with MiXCR, one entry per CDR3 protein. The sample contains fewer than 200,000 distinct CDR3 sequences, around a sixth of which appear only once. The sample consisted of blood, either unsorted or a sorted T cell fraction (not recorded which). Receptors were obtained from a male donor aged 10-30 years with ankylosing spondylitis or in good health (not recorded which). Each CDR3 is given with its conserved first and last residue. D genes are given only for firm matches. Size is stated for part of the rows, as once, few or many counts, or as a class when the clone is expanded.

size	V	J	D	CDR3	DNA
many	TRBV7-9	TRBJ2-1	NA	CASQSGASNEQFF	TGTGCCAGCCAGTCGGGAGCGTCTAATGAGCAGTTCTTC
many	TRBV5-1	TRBJ1-1	TRBD1	CASSWRGQVNTEAFF	TGCGCCAGCAGCTGGAGGGGACAGGTGAACACTGAAGCTTTCTTT
many	TRBV20-1	TRBJ2-1	NA	CSAAGNYNEQFF	TGCAGTGCCGCGGGGAACTACAATGAGCAGTTCTTC
many	TRBV4-3	TRBJ1-1	NA	CASSQEVDTEAFF	TGCGCCAGCAGCCAAGAGGTAGACACTGAAGCTTTCTTT
many	TRBV29-1	TRBJ2-1	NA	CSVDRAAEQFF	TGCAGCGTTGACAGGGCCGCTGAGCAGTTCTTC
NA	TRBV28	TRBJ1-1	TRBD1	CASTGFSGTENTEAFF	TGTGCCAGCACAGGTTTTTCGGGGACAGAGAACACTGAAGCTTTCTTT
many	TRBV7-6	TRBJ2-2	NA	CASSLFSGELFF	TGTGCCAGCAGCTTATTTTCCGGGGAGCTGTTTTTT
many	TRBV3-1	TRBJ1-1	NA	CASSPRGRTEAFF	TGTGCCAGCAGCCCCCGGGGTAGAACTGAAGCTTTCTTT
NA	TRBV28	TRBJ1-6	NA	CASSSNPRYSPLHF	TGTGCCAGCAGTTCCAATCCGAGGTATTCACCCCTCCACTTT
NA	TRBV7-9	TRBJ1-5	TRBD1	CASSYTGANQPQHF	TGTGCCAGCAGCTACACAGGGGCAAATCAGCCCCAGCATTTT
NA	TRBV29-1	TRBJ2-7	NA	CSIETGTSSYEQYF	TGCAGCATCGAGACCGGGACCTCATCCTACGAGCAGTACTTC
many	TRBV20-1	TRBJ2-1	TRBD2	CSAGEAGLGDEQFF	TGCAGTGCTGGAGAAGCGGGGCTGGGGGATGAGCAGTTCTTC
many	TRBV18	TRBJ1-2	NA	CASSPTTQDPNYGYTF	TGTGCCAGCTCACCTACAACACAGGATCCGAACTATGGCTACACCTTC
many	TRBV5-1	TRBJ2-1	NA	CASSRSPDTNEQFF	TGCGCCAGCAGCCGAAGCCCGGACACCAATGAGCAGTTCTTC
few	TRBV6-5	TRBJ1-5	NA	CASSYGQNSNQPQHF	TGTGCCAGCAGTTACGGGCAGAATAGCAATCAGCCCCAGCATTTT
many	TRBV12-5	TRBJ1-5	TRBD1	CASGLVPRAGGGQPQHF	TGTGCTAGTGGTTTGGTACCCCGGGCAGGGGGTGGGCAGCCCCAGCATTTT
many	TRBV7-9	TRBJ2-1	TRBD2	CASSPTGLAGDNEQFF	TGTGCCAGCAGCCCCACGGGACTAGCGGGGGACAATGAGCAGTTCTTC
many	TRBV7-7	TRBJ2-2	TRBD2	CASSLVAGGNTGELFF	TGTGCCAGCAGCTTAGTAGCGGGAGGGAACACCGGGGAGCTGTTTTTT
many	TRBV20-1	TRBJ2-5	TRBD1	CSATRDRAQETQYF	TGCAGTGCTACCAGAGACAGGGCCCAAGAGACCCAGTACTTC
many	TRBV14	TRBJ2-1	NA	CASSQDTRSGYNEQFF	TGTGCCAGCAGCCAAGATACTAGATCTGGGTACAATGAGCAGTTCTTC
few	TRBV19	TRBJ2-1	NA	CASSIAAGPNEQFF	TGTGCCAGTAGTATAGCGGCGGGACCAAATGAGCAGTTCTTC
many	TRBV2	TRBJ2-2	TRBD2	CASRDGPGGGELFF	TGTGCCAGCAGGGACGGGCCGGGGGGCGGGGAGCTGTTTTTT